What follows are 23 T cell receptor beta chains derived from one specimen sequenced in a study of vaccination and CD4 T cells after COVID-19. The treatment here: roughly 10-day PBMC culture with coronavirus spike peptide pools or control peptides (ViraFEST assay). Their antigens remain unidentified. Cultured CD4+ T-cell DNA underwent Oncomine TCR Beta short-read sequencing. TCRdb used MiXCR to reprocess the PCR reads, holding one entry per CDR3 protein. Of over 15,000 distinct CDR3 sequences listed, about two fifths were seen once; the top ten hold over 5%. Sample: CD4+ T cells from blood, cultured in vitro, taken before SARS-CoV-2 vaccination. These receptors all come from a human donor who had recovered from COVID-19.

This clonotype was detected only a few times. The V call is TRBV19, the J call TRBJ2-1; D is ambiguous. Trimming took 3 bases from V and 5 from J, leaving 14 bases between them. Germline V gives CDR1 LNHDA, CDR2 SQIVND (reference sequence). The length of the CDR3 is 15 residues. The CDR3 region has the DNA TGTGCCAGTAGTATTCGGGCAGACACTAACAATGAGCAGTTCTTC. Its translation: CASSIRADTNNEQFF.

The V call is TRBV28, the J call TRBJ1-2; D not certain. Trimming left V 1 base short and J 5 bases short, with 8 bases between. CDR3 length equals 13 residues. Germline CDR1 reads MDHEN; CDR2 reads SYDVKM. CDR3 amino acids: CASSLSRYYGYTF. Written as DNA, the CDR3 is TGTGCCAGCAGTTTATCTCGGTATTATGGCTACACCTTC.

This chain joins TRBV5-1 and TRBJ1-1; D remains ambiguous. V lost 1 base, J lost 2 bases, and 6 bases lay in between. The CDR3 spans 13 residues. Germline V gene sequence: CDR1 SGHRS, CDR2 YFSETQ. In nucleotides, the CDR3 is TGCGCCAGCAGCTTGCTCCCTAACACTGAAGCTTTCTTT. Residues: CASSLLPNTEAFF. Variable domain in full (rest from reference TRBV5-1 and TRBJ1-1): KAGVTQTPRYLIKTRGQQVTLSCSPISGHRSVSWYQQTPGQGLQFLFEYFSETQRNKGNFPGRFSGRQFSNSRSEMNVSTLELGDSALYLCASSLLPNTEAFFGQGTRLTVV.

This sequence joins TRBV7-2 and TRBJ2-7, with 9 nucleotides matching TRBD2. Germline V gene lookup returns CDR1 SGHTA and CDR2 FQGNSA. Trimming at V came to 5 bases and at J to 0 bases, leaving 14 bases not matched to a gene. This CDR3 has 18 amino acids. CDR3 amino acids: CASSPRGESGGFSYEQYF. The CDR3 coding sequence is TGTGCCAGCAGCCCAAGGGGTGAAAGCGGGGGGTTCTCCTACGAGCAGTACTTC.

The chain uses TRBV6-5 and TRBJ1-5; D is unclear. Germline V lookup: CDR1 MNHEY, CDR2 SVGAGI. V lost 0 bases and J 7 bases, leaving 10 bases between the germline ends. The CDR3 spans 14 residues. The chain's CDR3 is CASSYSNYTQPQHF. The CDR3 region has the DNA TGTGCCAGCAGTTACTCGAATTACACGCAGCCCCAGCATTTT.

There are a few counts of this clonotype. The chain links TRBV6-1 to TRBJ1-5, with TRBD1 as a possible D gene (6 bases). Germline V gene lookup returns CDR1 MNHNS and CDR2 SASEGT. The germline V and J ends were trimmed by 4 bases and 6 bases, with 16 bases remaining between them. This CDR3 comprises 15 residues. The CDR3 nucleotides read TGTGCCAGCAGTGGTATGTTGGGGGCGACTCAGCCCCAGCATTTT. Amino acids: CASSGMLGATQPQHF.

This clonotype occurred a few times. The genes are TRBV7-8 and TRBJ1-2, with unresolved D. The V end lost 4 bases, the J end lost 1 base, and 16 bases lay between the germline ends. The CDR3 covers 16 residues. Germline V CDR1 and CDR2: SGHVS, FQNEAQ. The DNA for the CDR3 is TGTGCCAGCAGCTCGGGAGGGAACACGGGTAACTATGGCTACACCTTC. As protein: CASSSGGNTGNYGYTF.

This clonotype was seen a single time. The chain couples TRBV30 to TRBJ1-1, with TRBD1 as a possible D gene (5 bases). CDR3 length: 14 amino acids. CDR1 and CDR2 from the germline V gene are GTSNPN and SVGIG (reference sequence). V was trimmed by 2 bases and J by 0 bases, leaving 10 bases between them. CDR3 nucleotide sequence: TGTGCCTGGAGTCCGGGGCGCCTGAACACTGAAGCTTTCTTT. Its protein product is CAWSPGRLNTEAFF.

This clonotype appeared once. The rearrangement joins TRBV7-6 to TRBJ1-1; the D is unclear. The germline CDR1 and CDR2 sequences are SGHVS and FNYEAQ. V was shortened by 1 base and J by 1 base, with 4 bases between the two germline ends. The CDR3 contains 13 residues. CDR3 nucleotide sequence: TGTGCCAGCAGCTTAGAGGGGAACACTGAAGCTTTCTTT. Protein: CASSLEGNTEAFF.

This clonotype is a singleton in its sample. The chain combines TRBV2 with TRBJ2-7; no reliable D call. Germline loops: CDR1 SNHLY, CDR2 FYNNEI. The CDR3 is made up of 14 amino acids. Trimming stripped 1 base from V and 0 bases from J, with 7 bases between. The DNA of the CDR3 is TGTGCCAGCAGTGAAGGTTTGAGCTCCTACGAGCAGTACTTC. Protein sequence: CASSEGLSSYEQYF.

The chain combines TRBV24-1 with TRBJ2-5, with TRBD1 matching over 8 bases. The length of the CDR3 is 14 residues. Germline CDR1 reads KGHDR; CDR2 reads SFDVKD. J was trimmed by 3 bases and V by 3 bases; bases with no gene match: 2. CDR3 DNA: TGTGCCACCAGTGATCTACAGGGGGAAGAGACCCAGTACTTC. Its translation is CATSDLQGEETQYF.

In this sample, this clonotype turned up once. The V call is TRBV19, the J call TRBJ2-1; 7 nucleotides match TRBD1. V lost 7 bases to trimming and J lost 5 bases; unmatched junction nucleotides: 5. Germline V CDR1 and CDR2: LNHDA, SQIVND (reference sequence). The CDR3 contains 13 residues. The CDR3 protein is CASTGQANNEQFF. DNA for the CDR3: TGTGCCAGTACCGGACAGGCTAACAATGAGCAGTTCTTC.

The chain is built from TRBV7-6 and TRBJ2-1; 11 bases agree with TRBD2. V dropped 5 bases and J dropped 8; count of bases not matched to a gene: 8. This CDR3 spans 15 amino acids. Germline CDR1 reads SGHVS; CDR2 reads FNYEAQ. The CDR3 DNA reads TGTGCCAGCAGCCGAATAGCGGGGGGGCCTTATGAGCAGTTCTTC. Its protein is CASSRIAGGPYEQFF.

This chain links TRBV19 with TRBJ1-2, with D unclear. Germline V gene data show CDR1 as LNHDA and CDR2 as SQIVND (reference sequence). This CDR3 has 14 residues. V dropped 4 bases and J dropped 5 bases, with 14 bases sitting between them. This CDR3 is CASSTQDRAYGYTF. As DNA, the CDR3 is TGTGCCAGTAGTACCCAGGATCGGGCTTATGGCTACACCTTC.

In this sample, this clonotype turned up a few times. This chain joins TRBV10-1 and TRBJ2-1, with a possible D match to TRBD2 (6 bases). Between the trimmed V and J ends, which lost 0 bases and 7 bases, there was a span of 10 bases. Germline V lookup: CDR1 WNHNN, CDR2 SYGVQD (reference sequence). CDR3 size: 14 residues. CDR3 nucleotides: TGCGCCAGCAGTGAGTCGGGGGGTGGAAATGAGCAGTTCTTC. Translated: CASSESGGGNEQFF.

The J gene is TRBJ2-7, the V gene TRBV11-3; no clear D. The germline V and J ends were trimmed by 5 bases and 1 base, with 12 bases remaining between them. Germline values: CDR1 SGHNT, CDR2 YENEEA. The CDR3 is 14 residues long. CDR3 protein: CASSSRLLSYEQYF. CDR3 sequence (DNA): TGTGCCAGCAGCAGTAGGCTATTGTCCTACGAGCAGTACTTC.

This chain uses TRBV19 with TRBJ1-6; no clear D. V was shortened by 2 bases and J by 7 bases, with 9 bases between the two germline ends. The length of the CDR3 is 14 residues. Germline assignment: CDR1 LNHDA and CDR2 SQIVND (reference sequence). The CDR3 loop reads CASSISTGNSPLHF. The CDR3 nucleotides read TGTGCCAGTAGTATATCCACGGGCAATTCACCCCTCCACTTT.

The genes are TRBV19 and TRBJ1-6; 10 bases agree with TRBD1. CDR3 size: 14 residues. Unmatched junction bases numbered 3, after V lost 6 bases and J lost 7 bases. Germline V gene lookup returns CDR1 LNHDA and CDR2 SQIVND (reference sequence). Written as DNA, the CDR3 is TGTGCCAGTAGAGGGGACAGGGGAAATTCACCCCTCCACTTT. It specifies CASRGDRGNSPLHF. Supplemented by reference TRBV19 and TRBJ1-6, the full variable domain reads DGGITQSPKYLFRKEGQNVTLSCEQNLNHDAMYWYRQDPGQGLRLIYYSQIVNDFQKGDIAEGYSVSREKKESFPLTVTSAQKNPTAFYLCASRGDRGNSPLHFGNGTRLTVT.

The chain has TRBV6-1 and TRBJ2-5, with 7 bases fitting TRBD1. The CDR3 length is 14 residues. Trimming took 8 bases from V and 2 from J; bases not matched to a gene: 8. Germline CDR1 reads MNHNS; CDR2 reads SASEGT. The CDR3 sequence: CASFPGGVQETQYF. CDR3 coding DNA: TGTGCCAGCTTCCCAGGGGGAGTACAAGAGACCCAGTACTTC.

This chain uses TRBV19 with TRBJ1-1; unclear D gene. CDR3 size: 11 residues. Germline V gene lookup returns CDR1 LNHDA and CDR2 SQIVND (reference sequence). Trimming took off 7 bases at V and 5 bases at J, with 8 bases between the two ends. The CDR3 region has the DNA TGTGCCAGTAAACGCGAGACTGAAGCTTTCTTT. It is translated as CASKRETEAFF.

The CDR3, as DNA: TGTGCCAGCAGTGAAGCGGACAGGGGCTCCTCTGAAGCTTTCTTT. This sequence encodes CASSEADRGSSEAFF. This rearrangement joins TRBV2 to TRBJ1-1; 9 nucleotides match TRBD1. The CDR3 is made up of 15 amino acids. Trimming removed 0 bases from V and 6 bases from J; junction bases left unmatched: 5. The germline CDR1 and CDR2 sequences are SNHLY and FYNNEI.

The V call is TRBV6-5, the J call TRBJ2-3; no reliable D call. Germline CDR1 MNHEY, CDR2 SVGAGI. This CDR3 has 13 amino acids. Deletions cut 4 bases from V and 9 bases from J, with 14 bases between. The CDR3 DNA is TGTGCCAGCAGTTTGGATCAGATTCGGACGCAGTATTTT. It specifies CASSLDQIRTQYF.

The chain uses TRBV6-1 and TRBJ2-7; TRBD2 might be the D (6 bases). Trimming removed 7 bases at V and 7 bases at J, with 26 bases between. CDR1 and CDR2 from the germline V gene are MNHNS and SASEGT. The CDR3 runs 16 residues. The CDR3 DNA reads TGTGCCAGCACCGATAGGGGTTGGGGGGAGGCTAGAGAGCAGTACTTC. Residues: CASTDRGWGEAREQYF.